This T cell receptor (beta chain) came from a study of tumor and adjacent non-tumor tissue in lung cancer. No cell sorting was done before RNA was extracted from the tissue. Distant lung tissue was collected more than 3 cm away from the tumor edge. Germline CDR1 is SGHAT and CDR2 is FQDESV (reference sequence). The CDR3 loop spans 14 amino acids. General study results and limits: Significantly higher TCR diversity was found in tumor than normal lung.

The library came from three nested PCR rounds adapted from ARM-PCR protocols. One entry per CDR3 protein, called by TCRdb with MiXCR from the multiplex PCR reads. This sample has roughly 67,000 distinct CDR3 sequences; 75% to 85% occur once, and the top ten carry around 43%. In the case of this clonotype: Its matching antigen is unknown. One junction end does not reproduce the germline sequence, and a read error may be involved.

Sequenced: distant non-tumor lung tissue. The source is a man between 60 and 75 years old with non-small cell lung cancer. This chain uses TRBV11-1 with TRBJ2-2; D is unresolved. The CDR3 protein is CPSSYTNDTGELFF. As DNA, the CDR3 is TGTCCCAGCAGCTATACTAACGACACCGGGGAGCTGTTTTTT. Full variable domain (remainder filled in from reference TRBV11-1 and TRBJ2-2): EAEVAQSPRYKITEKSQAVAFWCDPISGHATLYWYRQILGQGPELLVQFQDESVVDDSQLPKDRFSAERLKGVDSTLKIQPAELGDSAMYLCPSSYTNDTGELFFGEGSRLTVL.